Each of the 22 T cell receptor beta chains below was sequenced from the same sample in a study of breast tumors, draining lymph nodes, adjacent tissues. Via MiXCR, TCRdb re-called the multiplex PCR reads, giving one row per CDR3 protein. The top ten hold about 4.5% of the sample, which has about 200,000 distinct CDR3 sequences, approximately 33% seen once. Samples came from axillary lymph nodes draining the breast cancer. Specimen: axillary lymph node tissue. The source is a female donor with breast cancer. Some clones in this sample may be carry-over from other donors' samples.

Concerning this clonotype itself: One end of the junction fails to match germline, which may point to a read error. V and J are TRBV6-2 or TRBV6-3 and TRBJ2-3; D is unresolved. From germline, CDR1 is MNHEY and CDR2 SVGEGT. The CDR3 loop spans 12 amino acids. The chain's CDR3 is CASSVGTDAQYF. The CDR3 nucleotides read TGTGCCAGCAGTGTCGGAACAGATGCGCAGTATTTT.

This clonotype was counted ten times or more. The rearrangement links TRBV28 to TRBJ1-6; no reliable D call. CDR1 MDHEN and CDR2 SYDVKM come from the germline V gene. Trimming removed 7 bases from V and 7 bases from J, with 11 bases in between. This CDR3 region has 13 residues. The CDR3 sequence: CASMRPGNSPLHF. In DNA, the CDR3 is TGTGCCAGCATGAGACCGGGGAATTCACCCCTCCACTTT.

This clonotype was found many times. V gene TRBV6-1 combines with J gene TRBJ2-7, with 9 bases matching TRBD1. Trimming at V came to 6 bases and at J to 3 bases, leaving 6 bases not matched to a gene. Looked up from germline, CDR1 is MNHNS and CDR2 is SASEGT. This CDR3 comprises 14 residues. Here the CDR3 reads CASRGQGGSYEQYF. CDR3 in DNA: TGTGCCAGCAGGGGACAGGGAGGTAGCTACGAGCAGTACTTC.

The chain combines TRBV2 with TRBJ2-5, with D maybe TRBD2 (6 bases). The CDR3 runs 16 residues. CDR1 is SNHLY and CDR2 is FYNNEI in the germline V gene. Trimming shortened V by 4 bases and J by 2 bases, and 17 bases separated the two germline ends. CDR3 residues: CASSARAGRYQETQYF. The CDR3 DNA sequence: TGTGCCAGCAGTGCTAGGGCGGGACGCTATCAAGAGACCCAGTACTTC.

There are many counts of this clonotype. The V and J genes are TRBV6-5 and TRBJ2-2; perhaps TRBD1 as D (5 bases). Germline V gene data show CDR1 as MNHEY and CDR2 as SVGAGI. V lost 8 bases to trimming and J lost 4 bases, with 14 bases between them. The CDR3 length is 14 residues. CDR3 sequence: CASRVGVSTGELFF. The DNA for the CDR3 is TGTGCCAGCCGGGTAGGGGTTAGCACCGGGGAGCTGTTTTTT.

This clonotype was observed many times. The chain employs TRBV20-1 and TRBJ2-5; the D is unclear. V dropped 7 bases and J dropped 0 bases, with 6 bases sitting between them. CDR3 size: 11 residues. Germline CDR1 reads DFQATT; CDR2 reads SNEGSKA (reference sequence). In nucleotides, the CDR3 is TGCAGTGTTGGGAACCAAGAGACCCAGTACTTC. Protein sequence: CSVGNQETQYF.

This clonotype was seen at least ten times. The chain is built from TRBV10-3 and TRBJ2-1; 11 bases fit TRBD2. The CDR3 has 13 amino acids. The J segment lost 4 bases and the V segment lost 10 bases, leaving 3 bases of the junction unmatched. The germline gives CDR1 ENHRY, CDR2 SYGVKD. The CDR3 is CATSGGTYNEQFF. The CDR3 bases are TGTGCCACTAGCGGGGGGACATACAATGAGCAGTTCTTC.

Concerning this clonotype itself: An end of the junction differs from the germline gene, which may be a read error. CDR3 nucleotides: TGTGCCACCAGCTCCGGACTAGCGGTTAGCACAGATGCGCAGTATTTT. This translates into CATSSGLAVSTDAQYF. This rearrangement joins TRBV24-1 to TRBJ2-3; 10 bases are a match to TRBD2. CDR3 size: 16 residues. Germline lookup yields CDR1 KGHDR and CDR2 SFDVKD.

In this sample, this clonotype turned up a few times. This chain links TRBV18 with TRBJ2-2; D is tentatively TRBD1 or TRBD2 (5 bases each). Trimming stripped 0 bases from V and 8 bases from J, with 13 bases between. CDR1 KGHSH and CDR2 LQKENI come from the germline V gene. The CDR3 has 15 residues. The CDR3, as DNA: TGTGCCAGCTCACCACCTAGGGACGGCGTGGGGGAGCTGTTTTTT. Translated: CASSPPRDGVGELFF.

The chain carries TRBV20-1 and TRBJ2-3, with TRBD1 matching 8 bases. V dropped 3 bases and J dropped 11; count of bases not matched to a gene: 13. CDR3 length: 14 amino acids. Per germline, CDR1 DFQATT and CDR2 SNEGSKA (reference sequence). In DNA form, the CDR3 reads TGCAGTGCTAGGGCCGGACAGGGACTCTCCGAGCAGTATTTT. Its protein product is CSARAGQGLSEQYF.

This chain links TRBV7-7 with TRBJ2-5, with 9 bases fitting TRBD2. Per the germline V gene, CDR1 is SSHAT and CDR2 is FNYEAQ (reference sequence). CDR3 length equals 17 residues. The CDR3 DNA sequence: TGTTCTAGCAGCTTAGGAAGGGCTAGCGGGGACCAAGAGCCCCGGTACTTC. Translating gives CSSSLGRASGDQEPRYF.

As for this clonotype: A much more abundant neighbour one base away suggests this may be a read error. The chain is built from TRBV20-1 and TRBJ2-1; D is ambiguous. The CDR3 loop spans 15 amino acids. Looked up from germline, CDR1 is DFQATT and CDR2 is SNEGSKA (reference sequence). The chain's CDR3 is CSARGSMSSYNKQFF. Here the CDR3 DNA reads TGCAGTGCTAGAGGCTCCATGAGCTCCTACAATAAGCAGTTCTTC.

Notes on this clonotype: A read error is possible here, since a much larger clone lies one base away. The chain is built from TRBV18 and TRBJ1-3; 7 nucleotides match TRBD1. Germline CDR1 KGHSH, CDR2 LQKENI. The CDR3 is 14 amino acids. The CDR3 loop reads CASSPQGAGNAIYF. CDR3 coding DNA: TGTGCCAGCTCACCACAGGGGGCTGGAAACGCCATATATTTT. Full variable domain (missing parts from reference TRBV18 and TRBJ1-3): NAGVMQNPRHLVRRRGQEARLRCSPMKGHSHVYWYRQLPEEGLKFMVYLQKENIIDESGMPKERFSAEFPKEGPSILRIQQVVRGDSAAYFCASSPQGAGNAIYFGEGSWLTVV.

This clonotype was seen a handful of times. The rearrangement links TRBV6-1 to TRBJ1-5; D is perhaps TRBD1 (5 bases). Germline loops: CDR1 MNHNS, CDR2 SASEGT. The CDR3 is 14 amino acids. V was trimmed by 10 bases and J by 0 bases, leaving 13 bases between them. Here the CDR3 reads CAITDRLSNQPQHF. The CDR3 DNA follows: TGTGCCATAACTGACAGACTTAGCAATCAGCCCCAGCATTTT.

The sample holds many counts of this clonotype. The chain uses TRBV5-8 and TRBJ1-2, with 9 bases matching TRBD1. CDR1 and CDR2 (germline): SGHTS, YDEGEE. J was trimmed by 5 bases and V by 0 bases; bases with no gene match: 11. The CDR3 covers 17 residues. The CDR3 region is CASSLGRGTGRGYGYTF. CDR3 coding DNA: TGTGCCAGCAGCTTGGGAAGAGGGACAGGGCGAGGGTATGGCTACACCTTC.

The chain carries TRBV11-2 and TRBJ2-7, with D possibly being TRBD2 (5 bases). V was shortened by 0 bases and J by 6 bases, with 21 bases between the two germline ends. The CDR3 has 17 amino acids. From germline, CDR1 is SGHAT and CDR2 FQNNGV. The CDR3 DNA is TGTGCCAGCAGCTTAGAAGGGTTAGCGAGGTCGGTTCGCGAGCAGTACTTC. This sequence encodes CASSLEGLARSVREQYF.

The V and J genes are TRBV10-2 and TRBJ1-2; unclear D gene. Germline CDR1 is WSHSY and CDR2 is SAAADI. Trimming removed 3 bases from V and 4 bases from J, with 21 bases in between. This CDR3 spans 17 amino acids. The CDR3 loop reads CASSDRPAALLGYGYTF. In nucleotides, the CDR3 is TGCGCCAGCAGTGACCGCCCGGCGGCTCTCCTAGGCTATGGCTACACCTTC.

In this sample, this clonotype turned up a few times. The rearrangement uses TRBV2 and TRBJ2-7; 10 bases match TRBD2. Trimming took 5 bases from V and 4 from J; bases not matched to a gene: 11. The CDR3 runs 16 residues. CDR1 is SNHLY and CDR2 is FYNNEI in the germline V gene. CDR3 sequence: CASSCSSGGGRYEQYF. The CDR3, as DNA: TGTGCCAGCAGTTGCTCGAGCGGGGGGGGGAGATACGAGCAGTACTTC.

In its sample, this clonotype was seen many times. The V gene is TRBV6-5, the J gene TRBJ2-7; TRBD2 might be the D (5 bases). Germline assignment: CDR1 MNHEY and CDR2 SVGAGI. The CDR3 spans 14 residues. V gave up 2 bases and J gave up 6 bases, with 14 bases separating them. CDR3 DNA sequence: TGTGCCAGCAGTTACGGGTGGGGAGCCCCCGAGCAGTACTTC. It encodes CASSYGWGAPEQYF.

This clonotype was found many times. The gene calls are TRBV20-1 and TRBJ2-7; 10 bases line up with TRBD2. Germline V gene lookup returns CDR1 DFQATT and CDR2 SNEGSKA (reference sequence). The CDR3 is 16 residues long. The ends lost 0 bases at V and 3 bases at J; junction bases unmatched: 8. The DNA for the CDR3 is TGCAGTGCTAGAGATAAACTAGCGGGATTCTACTACGAGCAGTACTTC. Protein product: CSARDKLAGFYYEQYF.

This clonotype has more than one count but fewer than ten. Possible read error: a much larger clone is one base away. V gene TRBV20-1 combines with J gene TRBJ1-5; D is possibly TRBD1 (5 bases). V lost 0 bases to trimming and J lost 9 bases, with 15 bases between them. CDR1 is DFQATT, CDR2 SNEGSKA, per germline (reference sequence). The CDR3 length is 14 residues. CDR3 amino acids: CSARDQQGDPPQHF. The CDR3 region has the DNA TGCAGTGCTAGAGATCAGCAGGGCGATCCGCCCCAGCATTTT.

There are many counts of this clonotype. A much bigger clone sits one base away, suggesting this may be a read error. V gene TRBV7-2 combines with J gene TRBJ2-5; 16 bases map to TRBD2. Germline V CDR1 and CDR2: SGHTA, FQGNSA. The CDR3 extends over 15 amino acids. CDR3 in amino acids: CASSVGTSGRETQHF. The CDR3 DNA reads TGTGCCAGCAGCGTAGGGACTAGCGGGAGGGAGACCCAGCACTTC. The whole variable domain, remainder taken from reference TRBV7-2 and TRBJ2-5, is GAGVSQSPSNKVTEKGKDVELRCDPISGHTALYWYRQSLGQGLEFLIYFQGNSAPDKSGLPSDRFSAERTGGSVSTLTIQRTQQEDSAVYLCASSVGTSGRETQHFGPGTRLLVL.